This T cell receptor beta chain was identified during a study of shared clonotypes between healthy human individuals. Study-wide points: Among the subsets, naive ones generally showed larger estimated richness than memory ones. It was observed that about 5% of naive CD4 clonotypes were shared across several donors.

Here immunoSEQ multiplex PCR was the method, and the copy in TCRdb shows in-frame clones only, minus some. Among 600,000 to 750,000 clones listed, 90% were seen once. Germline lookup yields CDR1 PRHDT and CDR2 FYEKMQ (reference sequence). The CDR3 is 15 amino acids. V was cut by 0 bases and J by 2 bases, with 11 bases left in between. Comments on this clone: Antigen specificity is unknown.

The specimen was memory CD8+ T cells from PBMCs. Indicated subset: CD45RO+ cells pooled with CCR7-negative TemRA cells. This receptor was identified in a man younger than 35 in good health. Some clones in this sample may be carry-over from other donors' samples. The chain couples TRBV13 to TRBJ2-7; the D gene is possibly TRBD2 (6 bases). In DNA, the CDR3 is TGTGCCAGCAGCTTAGGCCGGGGGAGTCCCTACGAGCAGTACTTC. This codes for CASSLGRGSPYEQYF.